These 4 T cell receptor beta chains came from one sample sequenced in a study of CD8 T cells in ankylosing spondylitis. Study-level findings and limits: In ankylosing spondylitis blood, a motif of seven to nine highly homologous TCR beta variants appeared characteristic.

TCRdb used MiXCR to reprocess the 5' RACE reads, holding one entry per CDR3 protein. The table includes roughly 670,000 distinct CDR3 sequences, around 20% detected once. Antigens of these TCRs are unknown. Sequenced input: blood, either unsorted or a sorted T cell fraction (not recorded which). These receptors were collected from a male donor with ankylosing spondylitis.

V usage is TRBV9 and J usage is TRBJ2-1; unclear D gene. Germline assignment: CDR1 SGDLS and CDR2 YYNGEE. This CDR3 spans 15 amino acids. Trimming removed 4 bases from V and 0 bases from J, with 11 bases in between. In nucleotides, the CDR3 is TGTGCCAGCAGCCCTCAACCGAGCTCCTACAATGAGCAGTTCTTC. Protein product: CASSPQPSSYNEQFF.

The chain carries TRBV20-1 and TRBJ2-7; the match to TRBD1 covers 9 bases. V was clipped by 0 bases and J by 5 bases; unmatched bases: 5. This CDR3 has 14 amino acids. The germline gives CDR1 DFQATT, CDR2 SNEGSKA (reference sequence). Here the CDR3 reads CSARDPGQGDEQYF. The CDR3 DNA sequence: TGCAGTGCTAGAGATCCGGGACAGGGAGACGAGCAGTACTTC.

The J gene is TRBJ2-2, the V gene TRBV20-1; D not certain. Looked up from germline, CDR1 is DFQATT and CDR2 is SNEGSKA (reference sequence). With 6 bases removed from V and 4 bases from J, the gap between germline ends came to 12 bases. The length of the CDR3 is 13 residues. The CDR3 DNA reads TGCAGTGCCCAGCTTCCAGGCACCGGGGAGCTGTTTTTT. This gives the protein CSAQLPGTGELFF.

V usage is TRBV5-1 and J usage is TRBJ1-1; D is undetermined. The CDR3 runs 16 residues. Trimming stripped 0 bases from V and 4 bases from J, with 16 bases between. The germline V gene has CDR1 SGHRS and CDR2 YFSETQ. The CDR3 nucleotides are TGCGCCAGCAGCTTGGGATCCGCTCCCCGCGGCACTGAAGCTTTCTTT. Translating it yields CASSLGSAPRGTEAFF. Variable domain in full (rest from reference TRBV5-1 and TRBJ1-1): KAGVTQTPRYLIKTRGQQVTLSCSPISGHRSVSWYQQTPGQGLQFLFEYFSETQRNKGNFPGRFSGRQFSNSRSEMNVSTLELGDSALYLCASSLGSAPRGTEAFFGQGTRLTVV.